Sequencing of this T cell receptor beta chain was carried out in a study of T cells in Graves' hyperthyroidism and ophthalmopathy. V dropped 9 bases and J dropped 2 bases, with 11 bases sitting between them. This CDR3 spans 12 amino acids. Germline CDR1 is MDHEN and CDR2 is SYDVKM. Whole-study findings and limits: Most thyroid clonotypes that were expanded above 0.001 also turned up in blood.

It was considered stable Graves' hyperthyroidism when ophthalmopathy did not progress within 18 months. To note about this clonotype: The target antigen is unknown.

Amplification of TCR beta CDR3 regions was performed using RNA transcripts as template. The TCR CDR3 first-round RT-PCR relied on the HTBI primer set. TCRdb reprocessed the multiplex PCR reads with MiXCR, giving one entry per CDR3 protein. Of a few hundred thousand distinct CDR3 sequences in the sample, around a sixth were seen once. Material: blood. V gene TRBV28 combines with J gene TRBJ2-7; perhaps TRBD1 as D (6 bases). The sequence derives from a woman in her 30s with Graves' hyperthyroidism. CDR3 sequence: CASEQGTYEQYF. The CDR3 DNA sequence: TGTGCCAGTGAACAGGGTACCTACGAGCAGTACTTC.